Below, 8 T cell receptor beta chains from the same sample are listed, as sequenced in a study of T-cell memory formation after mild COVID-19. Using its own MiXCR run on the 5' RACE reads, TCRdb lists one record per CDR3 protein. The repertoire has around 400,000 distinct CDR3 sequences, 24% of them found once; the top ten carry 8.5% to 9%. Sequencing used PBMCs or a T cell subset sorted from them (not recorded which). These receptor sequences come from an adult woman who had mild COVID-19 (a few samples of this study predate the infection). Cell type and time point are not known.

J is TRBJ2-7 and V is TRBV5-1; D is unclear. Germline V lookup: CDR1 SGHRS, CDR2 YFSETQ. The germline V and J ends were trimmed by 4 bases and 3 bases, with 11 bases remaining between them. The CDR3 length is 13 residues. CDR3 DNA: TGCGCCAGCAGCCCAGAGATGGACTACGAGCAGTACTTC. As protein: CASSPEMDYEQYF.

The chain is built from TRBV12-3 or TRBV12-4 and TRBJ2-3, with TRBD2 as a possible D gene (6 bases). The V and J ends lost 6 bases and 1 base respectively, with 17 bases between them. This CDR3 spans 16 amino acids. The CDR3 bases are TGTGCCAGCAGCCAAGACCTTAGCGGACGCACAGATACGCAGTATTTT. Protein sequence: CASSQDLSGRTDTQYF.

This clonotype turned up a few times. The chain combines TRBV12-3 or TRBV12-4 with TRBJ1-1; 7 bases fit TRBD1. This CDR3 comprises 14 residues. The V segment lost 5 bases and the J segment 4 bases; nucleotides outside the gene matches: 7. CDR3 amino acids: CASSRQGLGTEAFF. CDR3 nucleotides: TGTGCCAGCAGTAGACAGGGCTTGGGCACTGAAGCTTTCTTT.

Only a few counts were recorded for this clonotype. V and J are TRBV5-1 and TRBJ1-1; the D gene is possibly TRBD1 (5 bases). V was shortened by 2 bases and J by 1 base, with 12 bases between the two germline ends. The CDR3 is 15 amino acids. The germline gives CDR1 SGHRS, CDR2 YFSETQ. This chain's CDR3 is CASSLPAGWNTEAFF. In nucleotides, the CDR3 is TGCGCCAGCAGCTTACCGGCAGGGTGGAACACTGAAGCTTTCTTT. The full variable domain, completed using reference TRBV5-1 and TRBJ1-1, is KAGVTQTPRYLIKTRGQQVTLSCSPISGHRSVSWYQQTPGQGLQFLFEYFSETQRNKGNFPGRFSGRQFSNSRSEMNVSTLELGDSALYLCASSLPAGWNTEAFFGQGTRLTVV.

This clonotype was observed a handful of times. The gene calls are TRBV7-2 and TRBJ2-3; 8 nucleotides align to TRBD2. Germline assignment: CDR1 SGHTA and CDR2 FQGNSA. The length of the CDR3 is 19 residues. The junction had 13 bases not matched to a gene; V was cut back by 2 bases and J by 0 bases. CDR3 residues: CASSLTARVAGSSTDTQYF. The CDR3 nucleotides read TGTGCCAGCAGCTTAACGGCCCGGGTAGCGGGATCTAGCACAGATACGCAGTATTTT.

This clonotype was counted a few times. V gene TRBV15 combines with J gene TRBJ2-7, with 12 bases identical to TRBD1. The CDR3 length is 16 residues. Germline CDR1 is LNHNV and CDR2 is YYDKDF (reference sequence). V lost 3 bases to trimming and J lost 3 bases; unmatched junction nucleotides: 6. This CDR3 reads CATSSPGQGAIYEQYF. The CDR3 DNA follows: TGTGCCACCAGCAGCCCGGGACAGGGGGCAATCTACGAGCAGTACTTC.

The chain employs TRBV5-1 and TRBJ2-5, with D possibly being TRBD1 or TRBD2 (5 bases each). The V end lost 1 base, the J end lost 5 bases, and 12 bases lay between the germline ends. Germline V lookup: CDR1 SGHRS, CDR2 YFSETQ. The CDR3 is made up of 14 amino acids. The CDR3 protein is CASSLLAEGETQYF. In DNA, the CDR3 is TGCGCCAGCAGCTTGTTGGCAGAGGGGGAGACCCAGTACTTC. The variable domain in full, completed from reference TRBV5-1 and TRBJ2-5, reads KAGVTQTPRYLIKTRGQQVTLSCSPISGHRSVSWYQQTPGQGLQFLFEYFSETQRNKGNFPGRFSGRQFSNSRSEMNVSTLELGDSALYLCASSLLAEGETQYFGPGTRLLVL.

The V gene is TRBV20-1, the J gene TRBJ2-7; tentative D call: TRBD1 (5 bases). Trimming took 0 bases from V and 0 from J, leaving 15 bases between them. CDR1 DFQATT and CDR2 SNEGSKA come from the germline V gene (reference sequence). The CDR3 sequence is 16 residues long. Here the CDR3 DNA reads TGCAGTGCTAGAGATTTGAACCAGGGCCTCTCCTACGAGCAGTACTTC. It is translated as CSARDLNQGLSYEQYF.